One and the same sample provided the 3 T cell receptor beta chains below, sequenced in a study of monozygotic twins with inflammatory bowel disease. Each CDR3 protein gets one entry in TCRdb, which reprocessed the 5' RACE reads and gives no DNA. The table lists 200,000 to 250,000 distinct CDR3 sequences. The sample comprised blood. These TCRs come from a human donor with ulcerative colitis or Crohn's disease, or a healthy co-twin of an affected twin (not recorded which).

The genes are TRBV28 and TRBJ1-1. The CDR3 sequence is 13 residues long. Germline values: CDR1 MDHEN, CDR2 SYDVKM. The CDR3 sequence: CASSTDLNTEAFF.

V usage is TRBV29-1 and J usage is TRBJ2-1; TCRdb gives TRBD2 as the D gene, but with no DNA this cannot be confirmed. The CDR3 is 14 amino acids. Germline V gene lookup returns CDR1 SQVTM and CDR2 ANQGSEA. The CDR3 protein is CSASRTSGSNEQFF.

The chain carries TRBV5-1 and TRBJ2-2; absent DNA, TCRdb's TRBD2 call cannot be checked. Germline assignment: CDR1 SGHRS and CDR2 YFSETQ. The CDR3 spans 17 residues. The CDR3 region is CASSNQDRRATTGELFF. The complete variable domain, with remaining parts taken from reference TRBV5-1 and TRBJ2-2, reads KAGVTQTPRYLIKTRGQQVTLSCSPISGHRSVSWYQQTPGQGLQFLFEYFSETQRNKGNFPGRFSGRQFSNSRSEMNVSTLELGDSALYLCASSNQDRRATTGELFFGEGSRLTVL.